This entry describes one T cell receptor beta chain. Its antigen is unknown. Sequenced by immunoSEQ multiplex PCR; TCRdb stores in-frame clones only, minus some. Of roughly 2.6 million clones listed, over 85% are singletons. Germline assignment: CDR1 WSHSY and CDR2 SAAADI. The trim removed 3 bases at V and 7 bases at J, leaving 8 bases unmatched. CDR3 size: 15 residues. This sample stems from a study of shared clonotypes between healthy human individuals. Whole-study findings and limits: Researchers sampled blood only, noting tissue repertoires likely differ. When compared with the clonotypes that were shared by all four sorted-subset donors, the non-shared clonotypes turned out to have lower generation probabilities. Approximately 5% was the fraction of naive CD4 clonotypes found shared across a few donors.

The sequence came from a man between 18 and 29 years old in good health. The material sequenced was naive CD4+ T cells sorted from blood. Subset indicated: CD45RA+ positively selected. The rearrangement links TRBV10-2 to TRBJ2-3; 9 positions match TRBD2. CDR3 region: CASSDWLAGTHTQYF. The CDR3 nucleotides read TGCGCCAGCAGTGATTGGCTAGCGGGGACTCATACGCAGTATTTT.